This is a list of T cell receptor beta chains from one sample in a study of cytomegalovirus exposure and HLA in healthy donors. Measured with immunoSEQ multiplex PCR; TCRdb has only the in-frame clones, and not every one. This sample's clone table lists around 140,000 clones. Sequencing was performed on PBMCs. The receptors shown here come from a woman between 50 and 59 years old in good health and CMV-seronegative. CDR3s include the opening cysteine and the closing phenylalanine or tryptophan. The D gene is left open where the match is weak.

d_gene	v_gene	j_gene	CDR3aa	CDR3nt
TRBD1	TRBV28	TRBJ2-7	CASSPGQGGFYDYEQYF	TGTGCCAGCTCTCCGGGACAGGGAGGGTTCTACGACTACGAGCAGTACTTC
.	TRBV29-1	TRBJ2-1	CSVARDNEQFF	TGCAGCGTTGCCCGCGACAATGAGCAGTTCTTC
.	TRBV5-1	TRBJ1-1	CASSPQGANTEAFF	TGCGCCAGCAGCCCACAGGGAGCGAACACTGAAGCTTTCTTT
.	TRBV5-1	TRBJ1-4	CASSSRTNEKLFF	TGCGCCAGCAGCTCGAGAACTAATGAAAAACTGTTTTTT
.	TRBV28	TRBJ2-7	CASNPGLLSSYEQYF	TGTGCCAGCAACCCGGGACTCCTGAGCTCCTACGAGCAGTACTTC
TRBD1	TRBV5-1	TRBJ1-2	CASSPQTGGLGYTF	TGCGCCAGCAGCCCACAAACAGGGGGATTAGGCTACACCTTC
.	TRBV28	TRBJ1-2	CASTSNYGYTF	TGTGCCAGCACCTCTAACTATGGCTACACCTTC
.	TRBV19	TRBJ2-7	CASRNREPSYF	TGTGCCAGTAGGAACAGGGAGCCCTCGTACTTC
.	TRBV10-1	TRBJ1-2	CASSVSPRGLIGGYTF	TGCGCCAGCAGTGTATCGCCCCGAGGACTAATCGGTGGCTACACCTTC
TRBD1	TRBV7-3	TRBJ1-5	CASSTKDRGCSNQPQHF	TGTGCCAGCAGCACTAAAGACAGGGGGTGTAGCAATCAGCCCCAGCATTTT
TRBD1	TRBV6-1	TRBJ2-7	CASSEVWDRAYEQYF	TGTGCCAGCAGTGAAGTTTGGGACAGAGCCTACGAGCAGTACTTC
.	TRBV9	TRBJ2-7	CASSVAAGSYEQYF	TGTGCCAGCAGCGTAGCAGCGGGCTCCTACGAGCAGTACTTC
.	TRBV2	TRBJ2-2	CASSSSRLSTGELFF	TGTGCCAGCAGTTCTTCACGACTAAGCACCGGGGAGCTGTTTTTT
TRBD2	TRBV28	TRBJ2-1	CASSSLAGGRNEQFF	TGTGCCAGCAGTTCCCTAGCGGGCGGGCGAAATGAGCAGTTCTTC
TRBD1	TRBV29-1	TRBJ2-1	CSSATGSSYNEQFF	TGCAGCTCCGCGACAGGGAGCTCCTACAATGAGCAGTTCTTC
TRBD2	TRBV6-1	TRBJ2-1	CASSDTSGVYNEQFF	TGTGCCAGCAGTGACACTAGCGGGGTTTACAATGAGCAGTTCTTC
.	TRBV7-2	TRBJ2-5	CASSLMRVEETQYF	TGTGCCAGCAGCTTAATGAGGGTTGAAGAGACCCAGTACTTC
TRBD1	TRBV18	TRBJ2-7	CASSPLGTGGYEQYF	TGTGCCAGCTCACCACTTGGGACAGGGGGCTACGAGCAGTACTTC
.	TRBV28	TRBJ1-2	CASLDGGILYGYTF	TGTGCCAGCTTGGACGGAGGAATCCTCTATGGCTACACCTTC
.	TRBV7-7	TRBJ2-5	CASSLARQETQYF	TGTGCCAGCAGCTTAGCACGGCAAGAGACCCAGTACTTC
.	TRBV19	TRBJ2-7	CASSGAFSEQYF	TGTGCCAGTAGTGGGGCGTTCTCCGAGCAGTACTTC
.	TRBV5-1	TRBJ2-5	CASSPPSETQYF	TGCGCCAGCAGCCCCCCTTCGGAGACCCAGTACTTC
TRBD2	TRBV4-2	TRBJ2-7	CASSQGAGGPYEQYF	TGTGCCAGCAGCCAAGGAGCGGGAGGGCCCTACGAGCAGTACTTC
TRBD1	TRBV7-9	TRBJ1-1	CASSLTGDTEAFF	TGTGCCAGCAGCTTAACAGGGGACACTGAAGCTTTCTTT
.	TRBV13	TRBJ2-1	CASSLAGFNEQFF	TGTGCCAGCAGCTTAGCAGGGTTTAATGAGCAGTTCTTC
.	TRBV28	TRBJ2-1	CASSLSRGYRDEQFF	TGTGCCAGCAGTTTAAGTAGGGGGTACAGGGATGAGCAGTTCTTC
TRBD1	TRBV27	TRBJ2-7	CASSSSFFPGQGGEQYF	TGTGCCAGCAGTTCGTCCTTTTTCCCGGGACAGGGAGGCGAGCAGTACTTC
TRBD2	TRBV5-4	TRBJ2-2	CASSRPGTTNTGELFF	TGTGCCAGCAGTCGACCCGGGACTACTAACACCGGGGAGCTGTTTTTT
TRBD1	TRBV25-1	TRBJ1-5	CASSRTGRDQPQHF	TGTGCCAGCAGTCGGACAGGGAGGGATCAGCCCCAGCATTTT
.	TRBV5-6	TRBJ2-3	CASSLQTTDTQYF	TGTGCCAGCAGCTTGCAAACTACAGATACGCAGTATTTT
.	TRBV6-1	TRBJ2-2	CASSEDYTGELFF	TGTGCCAGCAGTGAAGACTACACCGGGGAGCTGTTTTTT
.	TRBV11-2	TRBJ1-1	CASSFSRTEAFF	TGTGCCAGCAGCTTTTCCCGGACTGAAGCTTTCTTT
.	TRBV9	TRBJ1-5	CASSVSGHQPQHF	TGTGCCAGCAGCGTATCAGGCCATCAGCCCCAGCATTTT
TRBD1	TRBV7-9	TRBJ1-6	CASSSTPTGYSSPLHF	TGTGCCAGCAGCTCAACCCCGACAGGGTATAGTTCACCCCTCCACTTT
TRBD2	TRBV11-2	TRBJ2-3	CASSLGLANADTQYF	TGTGCCAGCAGCCTCGGACTAGCAAATGCAGATACGCAGTATTTT
TRBD1	TRBV5-6	TRBJ1-3	CASSPTGGSGNTIYF	TGTGCCAGCAGCCCTACAGGGGGCTCCGGAAACACCATATATTTT
.	TRBV5-5	TRBJ1-1	CASSTGQPTEAFF	TGTGCCAGCAGCACCGGACAGCCGACTGAAGCTTTCTTT
.	TRBV11-2	TRBJ2-2	CASSLGGANTGELFF	TGTGCCAGCAGCTTAGGCGGGGCGAACACCGGGGAGCTGTTTTTT
TRBD1	TRBV5-6	TRBJ1-4	CASSLAGQDEKLFF	TGTGCCAGCAGCTTGGCCGGACAGGATGAAAAACTGTTTTTT
TRBD2	TRBV4-3	TRBJ2-3	CASSQRTSGASFTDTQYF	TGCGCCAGCAGCCAACGGACTAGCGGGGCTTCTTTCACAGATACGCAGTATTTT
TRBD1	TRBV7-2	TRBJ2-7	CASTWDRPYYEQYF	TGTGCCAGCACCTGGGACAGGCCTTACTACGAGCAGTACTTC
.	TRBV5-1	TRBJ2-7	CASSWTVSTYEQYF	TGCGCCAGCAGCTGGACAGTTTCCACCTACGAGCAGTACTTC
.	TRBV4-2	TRBJ1-4	CASSQDRGFTEKLFF	TGTGCCAGCAGCCAAGATCGAGGGTTCACTGAAAAACTGTTTTTT
.	TRBV5-1	TRBJ2-2	CASTLGGFPGELFF	TGCGCCAGCACCCTGGGGGGTTTCCCCGGGGAGCTGTTTTTT
.	TRBV29-1	TRBJ2-1	CSDGPGRTTYNEQFF	TGCAGCGATGGGCCCGGCAGAACGACCTACAATGAGCAGTTCTTC
.	TRBV6-4	TRBJ1-2	CASSAEQGLNYGYTF	TGTGCCAGCAGTGCCGAACAGGGTTTAAACTATGGCTACACCTTC
.	TRBV6-1	TRBJ1-2	CASSLHRNYGYTF	TGTGCCAGCAGTTTACATCGTAACTATGGCTACACCTTC
TRBD1	TRBV7-2	TRBJ2-7	CASNARGDSSEQYF	TGTGCCAGCAACGCGAGAGGGGACAGCTCAGAGCAGTACTTC
TRBD1	TRBV4-2	TRBJ1-1	CASRIGQGADSTEAFF	TGTGCCAGCAGAATAGGACAGGGGGCTGATTCCACTGAAGCTTTCTTT
TRBD1	TRBV9	TRBJ1-6	CASSVTGGNSPLHF	TGTGCCAGCAGCGTTACAGGGGGTAATTCACCCCTCCACTTT
.	TRBV5-6	TRBJ1-1	CASSVAGAAAFF	TGTGCCAGCAGCGTCGCAGGGGCGGCGGCTTTCTTT
TRBD2	TRBV6-5	TRBJ2-5	CASSYGAGGRTQYF	TGTGCCAGCAGTTACGGGGCGGGAGGACGTACCCAGTACTTC
TRBD1	TRBV30	TRBJ2-7	CAWSLGGSSYEQYF	TGTGCCTGGAGTTTAGGGGGCTCTAGTTACGAGCAGTACTTC
.	TRBV29-1	TRBJ2-1	CSVDPVAGFNEQFF	TGCAGCGTTGACCCCGTCGCGGGGTTCAATGAGCAGTTCTTC